Below, one T cell receptor (beta chain) is given with its context. The target of this receptor is not known. Base qualities were left out, and no much larger clone turns up one base away. This sample stems from a study of beta chain features in type 1 diabetes (dated by TCRdb to 2017 to 2018). At the level of the whole study: Mean age, gender distribution, total cell number and subset yield did not differ between patients and healthy donors. Naive and central memory subsets were obtained from all 30 or so donors, but regulatory and stem cell-like memory subsets were isolated from only 8 patients and about 8 healthy donors. A total of roughly 99 million sorted cells were examined across all samples, and the number of cells per subset was strongly correlated with RNA yield. The study compared TCRB repertoires of sorted circulating CD4+ T cell subsets between recently diagnosed type 1 diabetes patients and matched healthy donors.

The High Capacity cDNA Reverse Transcription Kit was used to reverse transcribe all of the isolated RNA, meaning that expressed TCRB transcripts were what got sequenced. Deep immunoSEQ sequencing was applied to naive, central memory and regulatory T cell samples, giving an average of about 3.8 million total reads per sample. Sorted cells were lysed in RLT buffer and RNA was extracted with DNase-treated RNeasy Micro or Mini kits, depending on cell number. To prevent cross-contamination, every cell subset was processed on its own, while patient and healthy donor samples were processed together. The immunoSEQ multiplex PCR was used to amplify TCRB sequences from cDNA, yielding 87-bp fragments that span the CDR3 region. Amplicons were sequenced on the Illumina HiSeq platform. As for the original processing: Synthetic template baselines were used to correct PCR bias computationally, reads within Hamming distance 2 were collapsed together, and singletons that could not be merged were discarded. By aligning reads against IMGT, V, D and J genes, CDR3 length, and insertions or deletions at six rearrangement sites were assigned. Clonotype counts were normalized to sorted cell number within each subset before computing true diversity and Gini coefficients with the tcR R package. Repertoire sharing was quantified using the overlap coefficient calculated on TCRB nucleotide sequences. Out-of-frame TCRB sequences from naive cells were analyzed to stand in for the pre-selection repertoire. As stored in TCRdb, this immuneACCESS dataset retains in-frame rearrangements with V and J assigned. A fraction of the clones does not appear; measured against another copy, unresolved V genes explain less than half of the discrepancy, and the remainder lacks a known reason. The V and J calls and clone size were taken over from that table, and D and trimming were inferred from the DNA. The sample has 500,000 to 850,000 clones on record, around an eighth of them singletons. The top ten clonotypes cover 0.03% to 0.045% of the sample.

Each donor gave one peripheral blood draw, roughly 110 mL on average, collected into heparinised tubes. A BD FACSAria II and a panel including CD45RO, CCR7, CD25, CD127, CD95 and CD27 were used to sort naive, central memory, regulatory and stem cell-like memory CD4+ T cells. All sorted populations exceeded 95% purity. PBMCs were isolated right away by Lymphoprep density gradient centrifugation and were stained directly, without culture. So that batch effects would be minimized, each experiment stained and sorted samples in pairs, pairing one healthy donor with one patient. The investigation overall reported the following: Patients with type 1 diabetes made fewer insertions and deleted more nucleotides at VDJ recombination sites, implying thymic rearrangement abnormalities. Type 1 diabetes patients showed a moderate but significant shortening of TCRB CDR3 length in all four CD4+ subsets. PCR may preferentially amplify shorter templates, but because patient and control samples were amplified and corrected together, any resulting skew would affect both groups equally. Because cDNA rather than genomic DNA was sequenced, highly expressing activated cells could have been over-represented, although no difference in activation and CD3 levels was found between groups. HLA sub-analyses involved small numbers of individuals, so any influence of HLA type on TCRB rearrangement remained unresolved. The naive, central memory and regulatory TCRB repertoires appeared to resemble one another more closely among patients than among healthy donors.

From the germline V gene, CDR1 is MGHDK and CDR2 is SYGVNS. V drops 9 bases and J drops 4 bases, leaving 11 bases in between. The CDR3, from cysteine to phenylalanine, totals 12 residues. The read is trimmed to its CDR3 DNA, 36 bases read in frame from base 1. The receptor was isolated from a man younger than 30 with type 1 diabetes. Recombination linked TRBV25-1 to TRBJ2-3, with TRBD2 as a weak D call on 6 bases. Sequencing was done on a sample of naive CD4+ T cells from blood. The cell subset or site label, as the study defines it: true naive CD4+ T cells. The DNA sequence is as follows: TGTGCCAGTCGGAGGGCAGCAGATACGCAGTATTTT. Translated, it gives CASRRAADTQYF.